This note documents a single TCR beta chain sequence. Under the authors' procedure: How many nucleated cells were present was estimated from reference gene primer amplification. Clones were read by immunoSEQ multiplex PCR, and TCRdb kept only the in-frame ones, dropping some. V and J calls and clone size follow that table, whereas D and trimming were derived from the DNA. The sample records about 210,000 clones, roughly 84% being singletons. This entry is derived from a study of blood T cell repertoires in COVID-19. Study details: Researchers got acute and convalescent COVID-19 samples from the United States, Italy and Spain. T cells, B-cell-depleted T cells, or PBMCs supplied cDNA or gDNA.

V lost 5 bases and J 2 bases, leaving 12 bases between the germline ends. Germline-derived CDR1 and CDR2 are SEHNR and FQNEAQ (reference sequence). CDR3 length: 14 residues. The clonotype comes from a man in his forties or fifties who had recovered from COVID-19. J is TRBJ1-1 and V is TRBV7-9; TRBD1 might be the D (6 bases). Specimen: peripheral blood. DNA of the CDR3: TGTGCCAGCAGCGCGCAGGGGACCAACACTGAAGCTTTCTTT. Protein sequence: CASSAQGTNTEAFF.